These 13 T cell receptor beta chains were all obtained from the same sample, sequenced in a study of regulatory T cells in long-lasting Graves disease. Time point reported: newly diagnosed GD, antithyroid drugs for less than 3 months. Researchers made the TCR library from RNA that was extracted from PBMCs. Arm-PCR of CDR3 regions and iRepertoire HTBI primers were used to build TCR beta libraries. In TCRdb, the multiplex PCR reads were re-called with MiXCR into one record per CDR3 protein. The table has about 420,000 distinct CDR3 sequences, 16% seen once. These data were also filed under a second study, of T cells in Graves' hyperthyroidism and ophthalmopathy.

This sample comprised peripheral blood mononuclear cells (PBMCs), obtained at new diagnosis, from a patient treated with antithyroid drugs. These TCRs come from a woman aged 18 to 35 with Graves disease.

The sample holds many counts of this clonotype. The V call is TRBV27, the J call TRBJ2-1; a weak D match, TRBD2 (6 bases). CDR1 MNHEY and CDR2 SMNVEV come from the germline V gene (reference sequence). This CDR3 is built from 14 residues. V lost 2 bases and J lost 3, with 8 bases in between. CDR3 amino acids: CASSLPGVYNEQFF. CDR3 coding DNA: TGTGCCAGCAGTTTACCGGGGGTCTACAATGAGCAGTTCTTC.

V gene TRBV11-2 combines with J gene TRBJ2-3; 7 nucleotides line up with TRBD2. The ends lost 7 bases at V and 0 bases at J; junction bases unmatched: 1. CDR1 is SGHAT, CDR2 FQNNGV, per germline. The CDR3 totals 13 residues. DNA of the CDR3: TGTGCCAGCACACTAGCGAGCACAGATACGCAGTATTTT. It translates to CASTLASTDTQYF.

This clonotype was observed many times. The CDR3 loop is CSVDLATDTQYF. The CDR3 DNA is TGCAGCGTTGACTTGGCCACAGATACGCAGTATTTT. The chain recombines TRBV29-1 with TRBJ2-3; unclear D gene. The CDR3 is 12 residues long. Trimming shortened V by 3 bases and J by 2 bases, and 6 bases separated the two germline ends. Germline CDR1 and CDR2: SQVTM and ANQGSEA.

V and J are TRBV28 and TRBJ1-4; 9 bases match TRBD1. The CDR3 runs 15 residues. V lost 5 bases to trimming and J lost 7 bases; unmatched junction nucleotides: 8. CDR1 is MDHEN, CDR2 SYDVKM, per germline. The CDR3 spells CASSRHTGGGEKLFF. The CDR3 coding sequence is TGTGCCAGCAGTCGACACACAGGGGGCGGTGAAAAACTGTTTTTT.

This clonotype has at least ten counts. This chain uses TRBV28 with TRBJ2-1, with TRBD1 matching over 7 bases. Per the germline V gene, CDR1 is MDHEN and CDR2 is SYDVKM. The V segment lost 8 bases and the J segment 4 bases; nucleotides outside the gene matches: 11. The CDR3 covers 15 residues. CDR3 sequence reads: CASGGRGPGYNEQFF. CDR3 sequence (DNA): TGTGCCAGCGGGGGTAGGGGGCCCGGGTACAATGAGCAGTTCTTC.

This clonotype was counted a few times. The V call is TRBV14, the J call TRBJ2-2; D may be TRBD1 (7 bases). The V end was cut by 4 bases, the J end by 3 bases, with 27 bases between. Looked up from germline, CDR1 is SGHDN and CDR2 is FVKESK. The CDR3 loop spans 20 amino acids. CDR3 nucleotide sequence: TGTGCCAGCAGCCGCGGGGATTTATGGAGGGGGCGATTCGACACCGGGGAGCTGTTTTTT. Residues: CASSRGDLWRGRFDTGELFF.

This chain links TRBV2 with TRBJ2-5; 13 nucleotides align to TRBD2. This CDR3 is 15 amino acids long. V dropped 6 bases and J dropped 2; count of bases not matched to a gene: 3. Germline V CDR1 and CDR2: SNHLY, FYNNEI. In nucleotides, the CDR3 is TGTGCCAGCAGCGGGACTAGCGGGACACAAGAGACCCAGTACTTC. The encoded protein is CASSGTSGTQETQYF.

Only a few counts were recorded for this clonotype. One junction end does not reproduce the germline sequence, and a read error may be involved. The V gene is TRBV6-2 or TRBV6-3, the J gene TRBJ2-1, with no clear D. CDR1 and CDR2 (germline): MNHEY, SVGEGT. The CDR3 contains 14 residues. CDR3 bases: TGTGCCAGCAGCCCTACTTCATCCTGCAATGAGCAGTTCTTC. It codes for CASSPTSSCNEQFF.

This clonotype was counted at least ten times. The chain recombines TRBV11-2 with TRBJ1-2; 7 bases are shared with TRBD1. V shed 0 bases and J 6 bases; nucleotides not matched to a gene: 16. The CDR3 covers 18 residues. Germline CDR1 and CDR2: SGHAT and FQNNGV. CDR3: CASSLDMVLGRGENGYTF. CDR3 bases: TGTGCCAGCAGCTTAGATATGGTTCTCGGCAGGGGGGAGAATGGCTACACCTTC.

The chain employs TRBV28 and TRBJ1-2, with D uncertain. This CDR3 comprises 12 residues. Trimming took 9 bases from V and 6 from J, leaving 14 bases between them. Germline V CDR1 and CDR2: MDHEN, SYDVKM. The CDR3 DNA sequence: TGTGCCAGTCAACGGGGTTCCCATGGCTACACCTTC. Encoded protein: CASQRGSHGYTF.

V gene TRBV29-1 combines with J gene TRBJ2-3; D is undetermined. This CDR3 region has 12 residues. CDR1 and CDR2 (germline): SQVTM, ANQGSEA. The ends were cut back, 3 bases at V and 3 bases at J, with 7 bases in the middle. CDR3 protein: CSVEASTDTQYF. CDR3 coding DNA: TGCAGCGTTGAGGCATCTACAGATACGCAGTATTTT.

The chain joins TRBV28 to TRBJ2-5, with 10 bases aligning to TRBD1. The germline CDR1 and CDR2 sequences are MDHEN and SYDVKM. Unmatched junction bases numbered 8, after V lost 3 bases and J lost 4 bases. The CDR3 covers 16 residues. The CDR3 DNA sequence: TGTGCCAGCAGTTTTTGGGTGGGACAGGGGTTAGAGACCCAGTACTTC. This gives the protein CASSFWVGQGLETQYF.

In this sample, this clonotype turned up many times. The rearrangement uses TRBV3-1 and TRBJ1-5; TRBD1 matches 9 bases. Losses at the gene ends were 1 base for V and 1 base for J; bases not matched to a gene: 14. The CDR3 is made up of 20 amino acids. The germline gives CDR1 LGHDT, CDR2 YNNKEL (reference sequence). CDR3 region: CASSQGGNRGRFLSNQPQHF. CDR3 nucleotides: TGTGCCAGCAGCCAAGGAGGGAACAGGGGGCGCTTCTTAAGCAATCAGCCCCAGCATTTT.